This T cell receptor (beta chain) was captured by sequencing in a study of control samples from healthy donors and cancer patients. The CDR3 has 11 amino acids. Germline loops: CDR1 LNHDA, CDR2 SQIVND (reference sequence). V was pared by 5 bases and J by 14 bases, with 5 bases of the junction left unmatched. The data were produced by immunoSEQ multiplex PCR, yet TCRdb's version contains in-frame clones alone and is incomplete. The table records roughly 150,000 clones, under 90% of them present only once. The receptor was derived from a man aged 30 to 39 in good health. The chain links TRBV19 to TRBJ2-3; 9 positions agree with TRBD2. The sample consisted of blood. The CDR3 reads CASSLAGILYF. DNA for the CDR3: TGTGCCAGTAGTCTAGCGGGAATCCTGTATTTT.